The 14 T cell receptor beta chains below all came from one sample that was sequenced in a study of cytomegalovirus exposure and HLA in healthy donors. Primers included in the PCR were 60 Vbeta and 13 Jbeta primers. The method was immunoSEQ multiplex PCR; TCRdb's version includes in-frame clones alone and lacks a portion of them. The data show 250,000 to 350,000 clones, roughly 89% seen once. Sequenced input: PBMCs. These TCRs come from a man in his forties in good health and CMV-seropositive.

This rearrangement joins TRBV5-1 to TRBJ2-1; possibly TRBD2 for D (6 bases). V gave up 0 bases and J gave up 4 bases, with 11 bases separating them. Germline values: CDR1 SGHRS, CDR2 YFSETQ. The CDR3 runs 15 residues. CDR3: CASSLVAEQYNEQFF. The CDR3 nucleotides are TGCGCCAGCAGCTTGGTAGCGGAGCAATACAATGAGCAGTTCTTC.

The V call is TRBV5-1, the J call TRBJ2-7, with D hard to call. CDR1 and CDR2 from the germline V gene are SGHRS and YFSETQ. This CDR3 has 12 amino acids. V was shortened by 0 bases and J by 7 bases, with 8 bases between the two germline ends. CDR3 bases: TGCGCCAGCAGCTTGGACGTCGGGGAGCAGTACTTC. Amino acid sequence: CASSLDVGEQYF.

The rearrangement links TRBV11-3 to TRBJ2-3; D may be TRBD1 (5 bases). Between the trimmed V and J ends, which lost 5 bases and 4 bases, there was a span of 10 bases. The CDR3 runs to 13 residues. The germline CDR1 and CDR2 sequences are SGHNT and YENEEA. Written as DNA, the CDR3 is TGTGCCAGCAGCACAGGTCCGGCAGATACGCAGTATTTT. Translating gives CASSTGPADTQYF.

J is TRBJ2-7 and V is TRBV18; 9 nucleotides agree with TRBD1. V lost 1 base and J lost 0; bases outside the gene matches: 7. CDR1 is KGHSH, CDR2 LQKENI, per germline. The CDR3 totals 17 residues. CDR3 sequence (DNA): TGTGCCAGCTCACCACTAGTTCGACAGGGGGTCTCCTACGAGCAGTACTTC. This sequence encodes CASSPLVRQGVSYEQYF.

The chain links TRBV4-1 to TRBJ2-7, with TRBD2 identical over 15 bases. V lost 4 bases to trimming and J lost 4 bases; unmatched junction nucleotides: 2. The CDR3 is 15 residues long. Germline CDR1 is MGHRA and CDR2 is YSYEKL. Here the CDR3 DNA reads TGCGCCAGCAGCCCCGGGACTAGCGGGGGGTACGAGCAGTACTTC. Protein sequence: CASSPGTSGGYEQYF.

The genes are TRBV11-2 and TRBJ1-4; 7 bases are a match to TRBD1. Germline-derived CDR1 and CDR2 are SGHAT and FQNNGV. V shed 6 bases and J 0 bases; nucleotides not matched to a gene: 7. The CDR3 runs to 16 residues. The CDR3, as DNA: TGTGCCAGCAGTACAGGACAGGACCCAACTAATGAAAAACTGTTTTTT. Amino acid sequence: CASSTGQDPTNEKLFF.

Concerning this clone itself: This sample also contains other DNA sequences that code for the same CDR3. The J gene is TRBJ2-7, the V gene TRBV4-1; 10 bases map to TRBD2. V shed 4 bases, J shed 4 bases, and the junction held 7 bases outside the gene matches. The CDR3 consists of 15 residues. In germline, CDR1 is MGHRA, CDR2 YSYEKL. The CDR3 spells CASSLILAGDYEQYF. The CDR3 DNA sequence: TGCGCCAGCAGCCTCATCCTAGCGGGAGATTACGAGCAGTACTTC.

The V and J genes are TRBV7-9 and TRBJ1-5, with D perhaps matching TRBD1 (5 bases). The CDR3 is 16 amino acids. Germline assignment: CDR1 SEHNR and CDR2 FQNEAQ (reference sequence). V gave up 5 bases and J gave up 5 bases, with 19 bases separating them. The CDR3 DNA is TGTGCCAGCAGCGGGGGATCGGACCGCGGGGATCAGCCCCAGCATTTT. Protein sequence: CASSGGSDRGDQPQHF.

The CDR3 sequence: CASSDPIGPGSYTTNEKLFF. The CDR3 DNA follows: TGTGCCAGCAGTGATCCCATAGGACCGGGGTCCTATACAACTAATGAAAAACTGTTTTTT. This rearrangement joins TRBV2 to TRBJ1-4; D remains ambiguous. This CDR3 is 20 amino acids long. From germline, CDR1 is SNHLY and CDR2 FYNNEI. V shed 3 bases and J shed 0 bases, with 23 bases lying between them.

Concerning this clone: The junction does not match germline at one end; this may be a read error. The chain employs TRBV6-6 and TRBJ1-4; 7 bases map to TRBD1. CDR1 and CDR2 (germline): MNHNY, SVGAGI (reference sequence). The CDR3 spans 14 residues. The DNA for the CDR3 is TGTGCCGGCAGGGAAGGGGGCACTAATGAAAAACTGTTTTTT. Protein sequence: CAGREGGTNEKLFF.

This clone was counted a single time. The chain carries TRBV5-4 and TRBJ2-1; no clear D gene. V lost 2 bases and J 0 bases, leaving 15 bases between the germline ends. CDR1 SGHNT and CDR2 YYREEE come from the germline V gene (reference sequence). CDR3 length: 17 amino acids. The CDR3 nucleotides read TGTGCCAGCAGCTTCCCCCCCAGTCTCAGCTCCTACAATGAGCAGTTCTTC. This encodes CASSFPPSLSSYNEQFF.

The V call is TRBV7-2, the J call TRBJ2-2, with a possible D match to TRBD2 (6 bases). CDR3 size: 14 residues. Deletions cut 5 bases from V and 8 bases from J, with 15 bases between. The germline CDR1 and CDR2 sequences are SGHTA and FQGNSA. CDR3 region: CASSLHGGTGELFF. The DNA of the CDR3 is TGTGCCAGCAGCCTCCACGGGGGAACTGGGGAGCTGTTTTTT. Variable domain in full (rest from reference TRBV7-2 and TRBJ2-2): GAGVSQSPSNKVTEKGKDVELRCDPISGHTALYWYRQSLGQGLEFLIYFQGNSAPDKSGLPSDRFSAERTGGSVSTLTIQRTQQEDSAVYLCASSLHGGTGELFFGEGSRLTVL.

With respect to this clone: At one boundary the junction diverges from the germline segment, which might be a read error. V and J are TRBV5-4 and TRBJ2-5; 7 bases agree with TRBD2. The CDR3 is 14 residues long. Germline V gives CDR1 SGHNT, CDR2 YYREEE (reference sequence). This chain's CDR3 is CASTPAGVQGTQYF. The CDR3 DNA reads as TGTGCCAGCACTCCGGCGGGGGTACAAGGGACCCAGTACTTC.

This clone was detected a few times. The junction departs from the called germline gene at one end, perhaps through a read error. The chain employs TRBV7-7 and TRBJ1-1, with D possibly TRBD1 on 5 matching bases. Germline V lookup: CDR1 SSHAT, CDR2 FNYEAQ (reference sequence). The CDR3 runs 14 residues. CDR3: CASSPLGGFAEAFF. The DNA of the CDR3 is TGTGCTAGCAGTCCCTTGGGGGGTTTCGCTGAAGCTTTCTTT.